A selection of T cell receptor beta chains follows, all from one sample in a study of blood T cell repertoires in COVID-19. Profiled with immunoSEQ multiplex PCR; TCRdb holds only in-frame clones, not every one. The sample lists 150,000 to 200,000 clones; 80% to 90% were seen once. Sequenced sample: peripheral blood. These receptors all stem from a woman aged 65 to 85 with COVID-19, enrolled during active disease. CDR3s include the opening cysteine and the closing phenylalanine or tryptophan. A D gene is named only where the DNA matches it firmly. Some rows mark clone size as missing; the rest say once, few, many or name a class of expanded clone.

d_gene	abundance	v_gene	j_gene	CDR3nt	CDR3aa
TRBD2	once	TRBV29-1	TRBJ2-1	TGCAGCGTATACGGACTAGCGGGAATGAAATTCTTC	CSVYGLAGMKFF
TRBD1	.	TRBV19	TRBJ2-7	TGTGCCAGTAGTAGTCCGGACAGGGGGACGCAGTACTTC	CASSSPDRGTQYF
TRBD2	few	TRBV28	TRBJ2-3	TGTGCCAGCAGTCCGCCTAGCGGGAGGGTTTCAGATACGCAGTATTTT	CASSPPSGRVSDTQYF
TRBD1	.	TRBV9	TRBJ2-3	TGTGCCAGCAGCGTCGAGACAGGGCTTTTAGAAGATACGCAGTATTTT	CASSVETGLLEDTQYF
.	.	TRBV20-1	TRBJ2-7	TGCAGTGCCATGCACAACGAGCAGTACTTC	CSAMHNEQYF
TRBD1	.	TRBV7-8	TRBJ1-3	TGTGCCAGCAGCGTACAGGGGTACGGAAACACCATATATTTT	CASSVQGYGNTIYF
.	.	TRBV6-5	TRBJ1-2	TGTGCCAGCAGTTACCTCGCAGGGCAGGCTGGCTACACCTTC	CASSYLAGQAGYTF
TRBD1	.	TRBV6-5	TRBJ2-5	TGTGCCAGCAGCCGAGGACAGGGGATGGAGACCCAGTACTTC	CASSRGQGMETQYF
TRBD1	.	TRBV5-4	TRBJ1-4	TGTGCCAGCAGCCCGGGGACGGGACAGGAAAAACTGTTTTTT	CASSPGTGQEKLFF
.	.	TRBV11-2	TRBJ2-7	TGTGCCAGCAGCCGAGTGTACGAGCAGTACTTC	CASSRVYEQYF
TRBD2	.	TRBV19	TRBJ2-2	TGTGCCAGTAGTATCGGACTAGCTTCCACCGGGGAGCTGTTTTTT	CASSIGLASTGELFF
TRBD1	.	TRBV15	TRBJ2-3	TGTGCCACCAGCAGAGATGGTGGACAGGGGGCCGGAGATACGCAGTATTTT	CATSRDGGQGAGDTQYF
.	.	TRBV6-5	TRBJ1-2	TGTGCCAGCACGCCAGACTATGGCTACACCTTC	CASTPDYGYTF
TRBD2	.	TRBV2	TRBJ2-7	TGTGCCAGCAGAGATACTAGGACTAGCTACGAGCAGTACTTC	CASRDTRTSYEQYF
.	few	TRBV6-5	TRBJ1-1	TGTGCCAGCAGCATACAGGGACGCAGCACTGAAGCTTTCTTT	CASSIQGRSTEAFF
.	.	TRBV18	TRBJ1-1	TGTGCCAGCTCACCTGGCAGTTGGGGCCAGAACACTGAAGCTTTCTTT	CASSPGSWGQNTEAFF
.	.	TRBV28	TRBJ2-1	TGTGCCAGCAGTTTACTAGCGCCCTACAATGAGCAGTTCTTC	CASSLLAPYNEQFF
.	.	TRBV30	TRBJ1-5	TGTGCCTGGAGTGTGAACAGGGAACAGCCCCAGCATTTT	CAWSVNREQPQHF
.	.	TRBV5-1	TRBJ1-1	TGCGCCAGCAGCTTAAACGCGGACACTGAAGCTTTCTTT	CASSLNADTEAFF
TRBD2	.	TRBV9	TRBJ2-6	TGTGCCAGCAGCGTGAGACTAGCGGGCCACCCTTCATCGTTCCCTGGGGCCAACGTCCTGACTTTC	CASSVRLAGHPSSFPGANVLTF
.	once	TRBV5-1	TRBJ2-7	TGCGCCAGCAGCTTGACAGCTACCTACGAGCAGTACTTC	CASSLTATYEQYF
TRBD2	.	TRBV6-2/TRBV6-3	TRBJ2-7	TGTGCCAGCAGTTACTCGATCACTAGCGGGAGGAAGTACGAGCAGTACTTC	CASSYSITSGRKYEQYF
TRBD1	.	TRBV28	TRBJ2-4	TGTGCCAGCAGCGACAGGGGACTTGGTAAAAACATTCAGTACTTC	CASSDRGLGKNIQYF
TRBD2	.	TRBV12-5	TRBJ2-7	TGTGCTAGTGGCCGAGGACTAGCGGCCTCCTACGAGCAGTACTTC	CASGRGLAASYEQYF
TRBD2	.	TRBV5-4	TRBJ2-3	TGTGCCAGCAGCTTTAGCGGGAGGACAGATACGCAGTATTTT	CASSFSGRTDTQYF
TRBD2	.	TRBV7-2	TRBJ2-7	TGTGCCAGCAGCTCAGGAGCGGGAAGTCCGTACTTC	CASSSGAGSPYF